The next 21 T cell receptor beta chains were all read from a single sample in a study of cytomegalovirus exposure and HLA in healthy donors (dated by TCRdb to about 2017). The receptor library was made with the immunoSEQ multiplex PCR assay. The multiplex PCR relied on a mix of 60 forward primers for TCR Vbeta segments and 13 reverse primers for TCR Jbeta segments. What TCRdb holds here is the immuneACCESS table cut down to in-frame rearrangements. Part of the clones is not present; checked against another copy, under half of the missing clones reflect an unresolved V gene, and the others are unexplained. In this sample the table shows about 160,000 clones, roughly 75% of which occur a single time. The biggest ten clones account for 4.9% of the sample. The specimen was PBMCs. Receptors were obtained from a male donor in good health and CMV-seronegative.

The CDR3 loop is CASRSAPGHTDTQYF. CDR3 DNA sequence: TGTGCCAGCAGATCTGCACCCGGACACACAGATACGCAGTATTTT. The gene calls are TRBV5-6 and TRBJ2-3; maybe TRBD1 (5 bases). Germline V gene data show CDR1 as SGHDT and CDR2 as YYEEEE. The V end lost 5 bases, the J end lost 2 bases, and 15 bases lay between the germline ends. The CDR3 extends over 15 amino acids.

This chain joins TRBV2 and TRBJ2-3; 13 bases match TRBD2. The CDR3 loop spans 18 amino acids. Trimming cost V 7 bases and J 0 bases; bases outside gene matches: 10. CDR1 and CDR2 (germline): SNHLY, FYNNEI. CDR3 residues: CASTRWTSGGPSTDTQYF. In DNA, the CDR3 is TGTGCCAGCACCCGGTGGACTAGCGGGGGCCCTAGCACAGATACGCAGTATTTT. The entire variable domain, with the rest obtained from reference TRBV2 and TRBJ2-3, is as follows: EPEVTQTPSHQVTQMGQEVILRCVPISNHLYFYWYRQILGQKVEFLVSFYNNEISEKSEIFDDQFSVERPDGSNFTLKIRSTKLEDSAMYFCASTRWTSGGPSTDTQYFGPGTRLTVL.

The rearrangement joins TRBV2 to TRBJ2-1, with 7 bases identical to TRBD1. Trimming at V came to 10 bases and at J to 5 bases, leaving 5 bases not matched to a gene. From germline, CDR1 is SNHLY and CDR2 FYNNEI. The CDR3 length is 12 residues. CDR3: CAIQGTDNEQFF. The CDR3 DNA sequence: TGTGCCATCCAAGGGACAGACAATGAGCAGTTCTTC.

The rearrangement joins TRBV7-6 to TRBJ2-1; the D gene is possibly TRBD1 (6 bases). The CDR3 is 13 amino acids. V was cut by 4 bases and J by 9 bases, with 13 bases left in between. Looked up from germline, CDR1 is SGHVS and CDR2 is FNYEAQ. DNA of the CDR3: TGTGCCAGCAGCTCCACACAGGGAGTTGAGCAGTTCTTC. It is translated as CASSSTQGVEQFF.

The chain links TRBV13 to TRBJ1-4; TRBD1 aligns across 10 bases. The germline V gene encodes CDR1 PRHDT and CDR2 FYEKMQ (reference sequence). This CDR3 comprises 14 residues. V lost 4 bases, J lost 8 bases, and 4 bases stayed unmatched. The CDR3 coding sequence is TGTGCCAGCAGCTACGGGACAGGGGTCGAAAAACTGTTTTTT. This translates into CASSYGTGVEKLFF.

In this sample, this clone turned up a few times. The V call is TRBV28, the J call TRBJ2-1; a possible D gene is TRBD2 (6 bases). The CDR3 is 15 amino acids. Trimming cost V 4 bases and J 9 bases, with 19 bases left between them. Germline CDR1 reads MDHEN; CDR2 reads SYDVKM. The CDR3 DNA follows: TGTGCCAGCAGTTACGCGGGACTTTTGTTCTTTGAGCAGTTCTTC. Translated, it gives CASSYAGLLFFEQFF.

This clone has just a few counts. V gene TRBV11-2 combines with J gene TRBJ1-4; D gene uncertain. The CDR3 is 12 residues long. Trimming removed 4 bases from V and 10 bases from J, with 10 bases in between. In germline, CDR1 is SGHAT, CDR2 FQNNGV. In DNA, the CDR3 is TGTGCCAGCAGCTGGGTGGAGGGAAAACTGTTTTTT. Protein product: CASSWVEGKLFF.

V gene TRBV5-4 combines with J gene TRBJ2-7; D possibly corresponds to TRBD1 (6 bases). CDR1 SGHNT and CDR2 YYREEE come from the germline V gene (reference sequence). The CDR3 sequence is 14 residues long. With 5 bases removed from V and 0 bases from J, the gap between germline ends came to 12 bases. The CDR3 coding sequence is TGTGCCAGCAGTACAGGGTGGGGCTCCTACGAGCAGTACTTC. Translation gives CASSTGWGSYEQYF.

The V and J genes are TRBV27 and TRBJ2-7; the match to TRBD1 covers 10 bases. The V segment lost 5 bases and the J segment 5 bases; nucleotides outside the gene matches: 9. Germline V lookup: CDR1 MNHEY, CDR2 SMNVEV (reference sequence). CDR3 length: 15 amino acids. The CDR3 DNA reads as TGTGCCAGCAGTCCCGTGGGGGACAGGGGCCACGAGCAGTACTTC. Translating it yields CASSPVGDRGHEQYF.

The CDR3 here is CASSDWDRTQETQYF. The CDR3 coding sequence is TGTGCCAGCAGTGATTGGGACAGAACCCAAGAGACCCAGTACTTC. V is TRBV6-1 and J is TRBJ2-5; TRBD1 agrees at 7 bases. The CDR3 has 15 amino acids. Germline lookup yields CDR1 MNHNS and CDR2 SASEGT. V lost 3 bases and J lost 1; bases outside the gene matches: 5.

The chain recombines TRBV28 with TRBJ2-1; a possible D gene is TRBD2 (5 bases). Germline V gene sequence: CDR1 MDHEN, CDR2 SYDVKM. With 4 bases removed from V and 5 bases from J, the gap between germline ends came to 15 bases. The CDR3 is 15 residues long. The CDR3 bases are TGTGCCAGCAGTTCCTCTAGCAAAGGGAACAATGAGCAGTTCTTC. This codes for CASSSSSKGNNEQFF.

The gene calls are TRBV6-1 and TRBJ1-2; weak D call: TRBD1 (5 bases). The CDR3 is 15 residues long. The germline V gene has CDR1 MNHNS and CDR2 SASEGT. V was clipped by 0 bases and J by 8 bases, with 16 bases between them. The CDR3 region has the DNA TGTGCCAGCAGTGAAGCGAGGCAGGGTGACAGAGGCTACACCTTC. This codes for CASSEARQGDRGYTF.

The CDR3 loop reads CASSPRGWQETQYF. The CDR3 region has the DNA TGTGCCAGCTCTCCCCGGGGATGGCAAGAGACCCAGTACTTC. The rearrangement joins TRBV27 to TRBJ2-5, with a tentative D call TRBD2 (5 bases). From germline, CDR1 is MNHEY and CDR2 SMNVEV (reference sequence). The CDR3 is 14 residues long. Trimming cost V 8 bases and J 2 bases, with 15 bases left between them.

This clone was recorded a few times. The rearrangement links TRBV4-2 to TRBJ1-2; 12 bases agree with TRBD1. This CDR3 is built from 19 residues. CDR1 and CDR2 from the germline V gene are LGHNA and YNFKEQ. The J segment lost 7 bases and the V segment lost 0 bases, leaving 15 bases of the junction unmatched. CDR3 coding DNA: TGTGCCAGCAGCCAAGATGTTATAGGGACAGGGGGCCTCTTACGTGGCTACACCTTC. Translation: CASSQDVIGTGGLLRGYTF.

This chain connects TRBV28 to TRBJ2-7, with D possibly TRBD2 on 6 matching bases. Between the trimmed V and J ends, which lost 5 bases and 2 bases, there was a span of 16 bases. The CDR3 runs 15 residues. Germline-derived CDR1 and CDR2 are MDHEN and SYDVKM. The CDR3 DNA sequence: TGTGCCAGCAGTCCCTCCGGGACTGCTGCCTACGAGCAGTACTTC. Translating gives CASSPSGTAAYEQYF.

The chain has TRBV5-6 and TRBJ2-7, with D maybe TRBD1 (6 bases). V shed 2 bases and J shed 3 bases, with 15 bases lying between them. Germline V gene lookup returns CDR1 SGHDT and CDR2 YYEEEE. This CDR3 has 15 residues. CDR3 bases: TGTGCCAGCAGCTTTTTGGCACCCAGGGGCTACGAGCAGTACTTC. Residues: CASSFLAPRGYEQYF.

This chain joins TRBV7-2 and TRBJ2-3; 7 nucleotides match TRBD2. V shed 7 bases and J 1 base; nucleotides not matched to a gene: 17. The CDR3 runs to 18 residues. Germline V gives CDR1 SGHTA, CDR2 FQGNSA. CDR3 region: CASTPSDSGMVGTDTQYF. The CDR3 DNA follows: TGTGCCAGCACCCCCTCAGACAGCGGGATGGTGGGCACAGATACGCAGTATTTT.

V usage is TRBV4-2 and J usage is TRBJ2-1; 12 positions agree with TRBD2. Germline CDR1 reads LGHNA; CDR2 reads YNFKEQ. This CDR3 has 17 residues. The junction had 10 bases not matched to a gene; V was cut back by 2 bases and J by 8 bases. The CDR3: CASSQTSRLAGGYEQFF. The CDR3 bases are TGTGCCAGCAGCCAAACCTCGCGGCTAGCGGGAGGGTATGAGCAGTTCTTC.

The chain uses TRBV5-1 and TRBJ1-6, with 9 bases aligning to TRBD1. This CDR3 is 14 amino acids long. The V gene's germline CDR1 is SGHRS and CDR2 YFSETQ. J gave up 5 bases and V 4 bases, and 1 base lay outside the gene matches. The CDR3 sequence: CASSRTGDNSPLHF. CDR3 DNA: TGCGCCAGCAGCCGGACAGGGGATAATTCACCCCTCCACTTT.

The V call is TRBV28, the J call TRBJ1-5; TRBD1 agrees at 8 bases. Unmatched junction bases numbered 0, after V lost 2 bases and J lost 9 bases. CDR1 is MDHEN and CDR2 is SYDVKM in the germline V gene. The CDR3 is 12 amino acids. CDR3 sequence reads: CASSLGTGPQHF. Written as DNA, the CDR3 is TGTGCCAGCAGTTTAGGGACAGGGCCCCAGCATTTT. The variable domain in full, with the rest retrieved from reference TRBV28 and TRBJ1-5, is DVKVTQSSRYLVKRTGEKVFLECVQDMDHENMFWYRQDPGLGLRLIYFSYDVKMKEKGDIPEGYSVSREKKERFSLILESASTNQTSMYLCASSLGTGPQHFGDGTRLSIL.

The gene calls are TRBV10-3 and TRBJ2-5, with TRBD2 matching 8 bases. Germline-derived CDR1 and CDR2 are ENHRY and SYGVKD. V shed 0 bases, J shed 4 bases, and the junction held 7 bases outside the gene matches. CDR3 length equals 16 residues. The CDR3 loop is CAISESKAGASETQYF. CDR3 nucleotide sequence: TGTGCCATCAGTGAGTCCAAAGCGGGGGCATCAGAGACCCAGTACTTC.